This T cell receptor beta chain comes out of a study of blood T cells in healthy people across ages. Looking at the study overall: Capturing about one barcoded beta molecule per two T cells was achieved by template switching.

Each donor was a healthy Caucasian individual from Russia, aged roughly 6 to 90. At least 7 million PBMCs were isolated per sample. V dropped 7 bases and J dropped 4; count of bases not matched to a gene: 6. The CDR3 consists of 12 residues. Germline-derived CDR1 and CDR2 are SQVTM and ANQGSEA. PCR was performed a second time for roughly 7 to 12 cycles using a sample-barcoded 5' primer and a J-beta primer mix. TCRdb recomputed calls from the 5' RACE reads with MiXCR, one row per CDR3 protein. Of 2 million or so distinct CDR3 sequences listed, approximately 50% were seen once; the top ten hold over 2%.

Sequenced input: blood. V usage is TRBV29-1 and J usage is TRBJ2-5, with 7 bases that match TRBD1. This sequence originates from a woman aged 40 to 55 in good health. CDR3 amino acids: CSARGQSETQYF. The CDR3 DNA reads TGCAGCGCCCGGGGACAGTCAGAGACCCAGTACTTC. Full variable domain (rest looked up from reference TRBV29-1 and TRBJ2-5): SAVISQKPSRDICQRGTSLTIQCQVDSQVTMMFWYRQQPGQSLTLIATANQGSEATYESGFVIDKFPISRPNLTFSTLTVSNMSPEDSSIYLCSARGQSETQYFGPGTRLLVL.